The T cell receptor beta chain described here comes from a study of cytomegalovirus exposure and HLA in healthy donors (TCRdb year 2017). A note on the overall study: An earlier analysis of roughly 610 of the donors reported about 280 Gb of sequence data and some 110 million unique TCR beta sequences obtained from about 170 million T cells. About 300 gigabases of sequencing data and approximately 85 million unique TCR sequences were included in an early release covering around 600 HLA-typed donors. The genetic ancestry cluster associated with self-reported Caucasian donors included over 65% of the roughly 400 genotyped donors. The study aimed to test whether cataloging public T cell receptors could reveal signatures of past pathogen exposure. Using immunosequencing, the study profiled T cell repertoires from 666 subjects and related those repertoires to cytomegalovirus serostatus. A separate validation cohort of about 110 different subjects was used in addition to the roughly 620-subject first cohort. High-throughput TCR immunosequencing, statistical association of individual TCRs with disease status, and machine learning were combined to predict cytomegalovirus infection status. In a later analysis, previously published TCR beta repertoires from roughly 710 donors were re-analyzed and high-resolution HLA genotyping was added so that TCR occurrence patterns could be studied. In the later analysis, no new phenotypic data were used to find candidate immune exposures; instead, reliance was placed on TCR beta sequences and their occurrence across donors. In an earlier analysis of roughly 540 of the donors, high-throughput TCR beta sequencing was used to judge whether each TCR beta V gene segment behaved as functional or pseudogenic. Donor age, sex, ethnicity and CMV serostatus were compiled together with the repertoire data. A later genetic analysis used genome-wide SNP genotypes for about 65% of the roughly 700 donors, treating that subset as a discovery cohort. Every discovery cohort repertoire had been produced on one sequencing platform. HLA typing covered class I and class II loci at four-digit resolution. The number of typed donors differed by locus: roughly 629-630 for A, B, C, DRB1 and DQB1; some 500 for DQA1; over 600 for DPA1; and around 450 for DPB1. Four or five DR-DQ haplotypes were handled as single units for association and clustering, since linkage in the cohort was strong. Among several hundred genotyped donors of the cohort, an average of roughly 230,000 unique TCR beta nucleotide sequences was sequenced per donor, of which about 20% were non-productive.

Note on this clone: The antigen it recognizes is unknown. No much larger clone is present one base from it, and per-base qualities are unavailable.

V is cut back by 6 bases and J by 2 bases, with 4 bases in the junction unmatched. In the germline V gene, CDR1 corresponds to KGHSH and CDR2 to LQKENI. Including cysteine and phenylalanine, the CDR3 has 14 amino acids. The DNA shown is the 42-base CDR3, in frame from base 1. The method behind the library was the immunoSEQ multiplex PCR assay. For the multiplex PCR, a mixture combining 60 forward primers for TCR Vbeta segments and 13 reverse primers for TCR Jbeta segments was used. A multiplex PCR assay on genomic DNA amplified the CDR3 region of rearranged TCR beta genes. Amplified TCR beta libraries were sequenced as 87-base-pair reads on the Illumina HiSeq System. On the authors' methods: A later analysis tallied 80 million to 95 million unique TCR beta chains across the 666 repertoires, and around 12 million of those chains were shared by two or more donors. Raw reads were error-corrected and collapsed into unique sequences by a nearest-neighbor algorithm in which closely related sequences were merged to remove PCR and sequencing errors. Alignment of CDR3 sequences to IMGT reference sequences was used to assign V, D and J gene segments. For a sequence to be retained, a match of at least six nucleotides was required to both a V gene segment and a J gene segment. Rearrangements were classified as productive when the CDR3 lacked stop codons and remained in frame with V and J, and all other rearrangements were classified as non-productive. Following IMGT convention, CDR3 was defined as the stretch from the second conserved V-encoded cysteine to the conserved J-encoded phenylalanine. In an earlier analysis of more than 550 of the donors, sequences lacking an unambiguous match to a single V gene segment were excluded. In an earlier analysis of a few hundred of the donors, a V segment was called functional when productive rearrangements were above 56.7%, and segregating when the standard deviation between donors exceeded 5%. To diagnose cytomegalovirus status from the catalog of TCR beta chain sequences, a statistical classification framework was built. In a later analysis, TCR nucleotide sequences were compared against IMGT/GENE-DB human TR gene sequences so that V and J genes could be assigned. A later analysis assigned CDR3 sequences and most-parsimonious VDJ recombination scenarios with the TCRdist pipeline. A later analysis defined each TCR beta chain by its CDR3 amino acid sequence plus V-gene family, and excluded reads lacking a unique V-gene family. In a later analysis, fewer than 600 highly shared, low-generation-probability nucleotide sequences were removed to address suspected cross-contamination and a sequencing artifact. In a later analysis, a clonal expansion index for each public chain was calculated from normalized within-repertoire ranks of inferred template counts. In a later analysis, generation probabilities were computed with a VDJ recombination model fitted to out-of-frame rearrangements, and the resulting probabilities were checked against IGoR. A later analysis scored TCR-TCR, TCR-HLA and TCR-CMV co-occurrence with hypergeometric tests, applying a repertoire-size bias correction to TCR pairs. In a later analysis, false discovery rates were estimated by permuting HLA or CMV assignments 20 times. A later analysis grouped co-occurring TCRs with DBSCAN, adding TCRdist sequence similarity when clustering within HLA-allele-positive subsets. Co-occurrence clustering excluded repertoires with fewer than 30,000 or more than 120,000 public chains, plus five with anomalous nucleotide sharing. TCRdb took over this immuneACCESS table, retaining in-frame rearrangements with V and J assigned. Such tables are incomplete; in checked studies, under half of the missing clones stem from an unresolved V gene, and the remainder is unexplained. The V and J calls and clone size were taken over from that table, and D and trimming were inferred from the DNA. The sample records under 200,000 clones, around 65% of which are singletons. Around 3% of the sample goes to the ten largest clones.

General conclusions and limits of the study: A later analysis found that most CMV-associated TCR beta chains appeared HLA-restricted, with HLA associations seemingly driven largely by CMV exposure. Only TCR beta chains were sequenced in this cohort, and the absence of alpha or paired-chain data limited detectable features. A further reported finding was that TCR beta sequences accurately predicted the HLA-A and HLA-B alleles for most subjects in the first cohort. In vitro tests confirmed that a few of the cytomegalovirus-associated TCR beta chains recognize cytomegalovirus antigens. A group of highly shared sequence variants was considered likely to be a technical artifact of the sequencing pipeline. Most TCR sequences were observed very rarely across donors, whereas some public TCRs were present in many individuals. In a later analysis, the rate of TCR association differed among HLA loci, with DRB1 alleles having the most associated TCRs and HLA-C alleles having the fewest. The earlier analysis of around 600 of the donors excluded some 15 rarely observed V segments, including chromosome 9 orphons, because counts were too low. In a later analysis, HLA-associated TCR beta chains showed more clonal expansion and lower generation probabilities than non-associated chains that were equally common. Assigning TCR associations to individual alleles was difficult when HLA alleles, especially DR and DQ, strongly co-occurred. Correlated functional status among segregating V segments might reflect linkage disequilibrium, but an unknown experimental factor could not be ruled out. At a false discovery rate of 0.05, a later analysis linked 16,951 TCR beta sequences to specific HLA alleles. Compared with the roughly 710-donor mean, donors in an Asian-associated ancestry cluster had fewer N-insertions in productive TCRs, according to a later genetic analysis. According to the authors, the approach could potentially be generalized to other disease states and immunological phenotypes. Because HLA typing was missing for some donors at each locus, association tests included only the typed subset. The classifier was reported to diagnose cytomegalovirus status with high specificity and sensitivity in both the original and validation cohorts. In a later analysis, several top co-occurrence clusters were reported to appear linked to parvovirus B19, influenza, CMV and Epstein-Barr virus. V-gene and J-gene trimming of TCR beta chains was associated with a missense DCLRE1C variant in a later genetic analysis, and the association was replicated in an independent cohort. A total of roughly 160 TCR beta chains were listed by the study as associated with cytomegalovirus. Some IMGT-functional V segments, including TRBV6-2 and TRBV6-3, could not be told apart with the 87-base-pair reads, so those segments were excluded. The presence/absence analyses assumed that sequencing depth was roughly uniform across donors, and that assumption may not be true. Immune exposure information for the cohort was limited to CMV serostatus. In an earlier analysis of more than 450 of the donors, most TCR beta V segments were observed in productive rearrangements about 90% or about 30% of the time, broadly matching IMGT annotations.

The cohort comprised hundreds of healthy bone marrow donors. At the time of sampling, every cohort member was nominally healthy, though immune exposures that went unrecorded were likely present. The donor tested CMV seropositive and was one of the 289 seropositive cohort members. Each donor provided a peripheral blood sample, and peripheral blood mononuclear cells were used for TCR beta sequencing. The Qiagen DNeasy Blood Extraction Kit was used to extract genomic DNA from the blood cell samples. The sequence came from a woman between 35 and 50 years old in good health and CMV-seropositive. What was sequenced was PBMCs. Rearrangement joined TRBV18 to TRBJ1-5; 7 bases in the middle match TRBD1. The CDR3 sequence is CASSFGTGNQPQHF. The DNA reads as follows: TGTGCCAGCTCTTTCGGGACAGGCAATCAGCCCCAGCATTTT.